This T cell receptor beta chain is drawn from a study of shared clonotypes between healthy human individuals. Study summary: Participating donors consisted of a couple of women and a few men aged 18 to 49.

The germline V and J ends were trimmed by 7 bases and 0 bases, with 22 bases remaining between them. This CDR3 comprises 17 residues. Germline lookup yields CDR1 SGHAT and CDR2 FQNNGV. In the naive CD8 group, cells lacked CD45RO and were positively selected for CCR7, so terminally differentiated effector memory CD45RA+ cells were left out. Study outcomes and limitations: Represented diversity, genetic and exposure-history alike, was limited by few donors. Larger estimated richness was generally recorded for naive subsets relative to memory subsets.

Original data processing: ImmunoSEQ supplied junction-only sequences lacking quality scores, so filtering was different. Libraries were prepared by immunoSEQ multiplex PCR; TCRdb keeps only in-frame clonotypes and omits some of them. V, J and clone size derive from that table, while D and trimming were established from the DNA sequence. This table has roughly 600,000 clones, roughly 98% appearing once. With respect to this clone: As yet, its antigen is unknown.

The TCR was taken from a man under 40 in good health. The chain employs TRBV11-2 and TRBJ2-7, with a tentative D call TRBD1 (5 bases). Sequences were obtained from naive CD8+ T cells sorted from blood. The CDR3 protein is CASTLLLGQVSSYEQYF. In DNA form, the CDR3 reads TGTGCCAGCACCCTCCTCCTGGGGCAGGTCAGCTCCTACGAGCAGTACTTC.